One and the same sample provided the 11 T cell receptor beta chains below, sequenced in a study of PD-L1 blockade in urothelial cancer. TCRdb's table, derived via immunoSEQ multiplex PCR, lists solely in-frame clones and lacks some. In the table there are tens of thousands of clones, 90% of which are singletons. Time point described: pretreatment peripheral blood. The starting material was PBMCs, obtained around atezolizumab (anti-PD-L1) treatment. Receptor source: a man between 60 and 75 years old with urothelial cancer.

This chain joins TRBV4-1 and TRBJ1-2, with a tentative D call TRBD1 (6 bases). The CDR3 runs to 13 residues. Trimming took 5 bases from V and 5 from J, leaving 12 bases between them. Per germline, CDR1 MGHRA and CDR2 YSYEKL. CDR3 coding DNA: TGCGCCAGCAGCTCCTGGACAGAGTATGGCTACACCTTC. Its translation is CASSSWTEYGYTF.

The chain couples TRBV7-2 to TRBJ2-7; 7 nucleotides agree with TRBD1. Trimming cost V 3 bases and J 5 bases; bases outside gene matches: 10. CDR1 is SGHTA, CDR2 FQGNSA, per germline. The length of the CDR3 is 15 residues. The DNA of the CDR3 is TGTGCCAGCAGCTTGATAGGGGGCCCCTATAACGAGCAGTACTTC. Amino acid sequence: CASSLIGGPYNEQYF.

The gene calls are TRBV2 and TRBJ1-4, with D possibly TRBD1 on 5 matching bases. There are 15 residues in the CDR3. Germline CDR1 SNHLY, CDR2 FYNNEI. Deletions cut 3 bases from V and 4 bases from J, with 12 bases between. The CDR3 region is CASSDPRQLNEKLFF. CDR3 DNA: TGTGCCAGCAGTGACCCCCGACAGCTTAATGAAAAACTGTTTTTT.

The chain uses TRBV4-1 and TRBJ1-5; a weak D match, TRBD1 (5 bases). V lost 1 base and J lost 4, with 20 bases in between. In germline, CDR1 is MGHRA, CDR2 YSYEKL. CDR3 length: 18 residues. The CDR3 loop is CASSQGSFRADLNQPQHF. CDR3 sequence (DNA): TGCGCCAGCAGCCAAGGTTCCTTCAGGGCAGATTTAAATCAGCCCCAGCATTTT.

This chain uses TRBV2 with TRBJ1-1; the D is unclear. This CDR3 comprises 14 residues. V lost 5 bases to trimming and J lost 7 bases, with 17 bases between them. Germline V lookup: CDR1 SNHLY, CDR2 FYNNEI. Written as DNA, the CDR3 is TGTGCCAGCAGTACTGAACTCAACCGGGGTGAAGCTTTCTTT. This codes for CASSTELNRGEAFF.

This clone came up once. V usage is TRBV13 and J usage is TRBJ2-3; no reliable D call. V was cut by 5 bases and J by 5 bases, with 11 bases left in between. The germline V gene has CDR1 PRHDT and CDR2 FYEKMQ (reference sequence). The CDR3 is made up of 13 amino acids. Here the CDR3 reads CASSPSRRDTQYF. The CDR3 DNA is TGTGCCAGCAGCCCGTCCAGAAGAGATACGCAGTATTTT.

This clone was seen a single time. The genes are TRBV29-1 and TRBJ2-2; 12 bases fit TRBD1. CDR3 size: 18 residues. The germline CDR1 and CDR2 sequences are SQVTM and ANQGSEA. The CDR3 region is CRITGTGGTGLSTGELFF. The CDR3 DNA is TGCAGGATTACCGGGACAGGGGGCACGGGCTTATCCACCGGGGAGCTGTTTTTT.

A word on this clone: In the same sample, other DNA sequences code for this CDR3. The chain has TRBV5-1 and TRBJ2-5, with D hard to call. The V gene's germline CDR1 is SGHRS and CDR2 YFSETQ. The CDR3 runs 13 residues. The germline V and J ends were trimmed by 0 bases and 1 base, with 4 bases remaining between them. The CDR3 spells CASSLGSQETQYF. DNA for the CDR3: TGCGCCAGCAGCTTGGGCAGCCAAGAGACCCAGTACTTC.

The chain links TRBV5-1 to TRBJ1-6, with a possible D match to TRBD1 (6 bases). Germline CDR1 reads SGHRS; CDR2 reads YFSETQ. The CDR3 is 13 amino acids. Trimming took 0 bases from V and 15 from J, leaving 13 bases between them. Written as DNA, the CDR3 is TGCGCCAGCAGCTTGGCCATGGGACAAAGCCTCCACTTT. Amino acids: CASSLAMGQSLHF.

The V call is TRBV5-6, the J call TRBJ2-2; TRBD2 might be the D (5 bases). Germline assignment: CDR1 SGHDT and CDR2 YYEEEE. The CDR3 runs 19 residues. V lost 3 bases, J lost 4 bases, and 25 bases lay in between. The CDR3, as DNA: TGTGCCAGCAGCTCAACTCCGGGATCACCCCCCCGCGGCACCGGGGAGCTGTTTTTT. Translated: CASSSTPGSPPRGTGELFF.

The gene calls are TRBV2 and TRBJ1-2; 9 nucleotides agree with TRBD1. V lost 6 bases to trimming and J lost 4 bases; unmatched junction nucleotides: 9. The germline CDR1 and CDR2 sequences are SNHLY and FYNNEI. The CDR3 length is 15 residues. This CDR3 is CASSFTGGAGYGYTF. The CDR3 nucleotides read TGTGCCAGCAGCTTCACAGGGGGCGCGGGCTATGGCTACACCTTC.